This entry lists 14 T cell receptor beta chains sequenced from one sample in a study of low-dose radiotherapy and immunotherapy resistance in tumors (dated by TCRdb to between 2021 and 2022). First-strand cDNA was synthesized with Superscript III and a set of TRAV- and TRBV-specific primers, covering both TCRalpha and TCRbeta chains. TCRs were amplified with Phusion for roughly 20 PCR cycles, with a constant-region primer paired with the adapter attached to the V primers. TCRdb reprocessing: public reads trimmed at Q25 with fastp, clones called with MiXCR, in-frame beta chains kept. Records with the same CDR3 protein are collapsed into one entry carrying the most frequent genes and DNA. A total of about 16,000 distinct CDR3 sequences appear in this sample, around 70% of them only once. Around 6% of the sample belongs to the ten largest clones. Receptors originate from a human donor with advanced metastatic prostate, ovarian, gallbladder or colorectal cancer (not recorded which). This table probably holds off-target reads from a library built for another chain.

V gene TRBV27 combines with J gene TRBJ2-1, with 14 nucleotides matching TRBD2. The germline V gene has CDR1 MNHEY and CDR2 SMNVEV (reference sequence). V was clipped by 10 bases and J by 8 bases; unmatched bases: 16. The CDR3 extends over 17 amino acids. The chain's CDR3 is CATKGTSGSSTIYEQFF. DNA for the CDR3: TGTGCCACCAAAGGGACTAGCGGGAGTTCAACAATCTATGAGCAGTTCTTC.

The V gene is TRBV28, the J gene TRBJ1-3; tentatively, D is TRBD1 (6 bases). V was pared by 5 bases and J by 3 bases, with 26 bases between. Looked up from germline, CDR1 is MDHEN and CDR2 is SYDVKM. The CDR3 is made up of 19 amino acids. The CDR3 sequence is CASSPPTLFLGGGGNTIYF. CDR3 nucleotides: TGTGCCAGCAGTCCGCCGACTCTCTTTTTGGGGGGCGGTGGAAACACCATATATTTT.

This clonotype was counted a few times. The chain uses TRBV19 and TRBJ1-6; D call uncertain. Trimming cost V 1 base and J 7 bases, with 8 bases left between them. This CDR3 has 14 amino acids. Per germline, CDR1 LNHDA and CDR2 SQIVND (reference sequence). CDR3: CASSIAARNSPLHF. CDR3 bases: TGTGCCAGTAGTATAGCGGCCAGAAATTCACCCCTCCACTTT. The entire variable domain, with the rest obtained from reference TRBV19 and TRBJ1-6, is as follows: DGGITQSPKYLFRKEGQNVTLSCEQNLNHDAMYWYRQDPGQGLRLIYYSQIVNDFQKGDIAEGYSVSREKKESFPLTVTSAQKNPTAFYLCASSIAARNSPLHFGNGTRLTVT.

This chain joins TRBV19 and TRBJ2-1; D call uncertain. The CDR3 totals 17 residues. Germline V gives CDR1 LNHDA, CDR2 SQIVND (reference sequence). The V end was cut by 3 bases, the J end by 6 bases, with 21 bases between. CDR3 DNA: TGTGCCAGTAGTATCACCGGTGGGCGCCGGACCCCCAATGAGCAGTTCTTC. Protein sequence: CASSITGGRRTPNEQFF.

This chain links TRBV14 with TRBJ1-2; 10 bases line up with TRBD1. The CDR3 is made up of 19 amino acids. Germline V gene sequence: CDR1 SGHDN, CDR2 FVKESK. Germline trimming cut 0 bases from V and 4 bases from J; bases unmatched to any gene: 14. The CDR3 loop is CASSQDLGQGGSGRYGYTF. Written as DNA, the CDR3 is TGTGCCAGCAGCCAAGATCTCGGACAGGGGGGTTCCGGTCGCTATGGCTACACCTTC. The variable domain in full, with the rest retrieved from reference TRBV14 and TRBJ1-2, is EAGVTQFPSHSVIEKGQTVTLRCDPISGHDNLYWYRRVMGKEIKFLLHFVKESKQDESGMPNNRFLAERTGGTYSTLKVQPAELEDSGVYFCASSQDLGQGGSGRYGYTFGSGTRLTVV.

DNA for the CDR3: TGTGCCAGCAGTGAATCCGGCCTGGAGGGGACCCAGTACTTC. Translated: CASSESGLEGTQYF. The V call is TRBV6-2 or TRBV6-3, the J call TRBJ2-5, with TRBD2 as a possible D gene (6 bases). CDR1 and CDR2 from the germline V gene are MNHEY and SVGEGT. Trimming took off 5 bases at V and 7 bases at J, with 17 bases between the two ends. CDR3 length: 14 amino acids.

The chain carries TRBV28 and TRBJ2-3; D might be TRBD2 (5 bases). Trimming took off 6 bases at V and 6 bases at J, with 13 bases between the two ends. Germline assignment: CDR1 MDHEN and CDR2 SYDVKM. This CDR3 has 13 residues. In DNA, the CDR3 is TGTGCCAGCAGGGACCGAGGGTTGGATACGCAGTATTTT. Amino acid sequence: CASRDRGLDTQYF.

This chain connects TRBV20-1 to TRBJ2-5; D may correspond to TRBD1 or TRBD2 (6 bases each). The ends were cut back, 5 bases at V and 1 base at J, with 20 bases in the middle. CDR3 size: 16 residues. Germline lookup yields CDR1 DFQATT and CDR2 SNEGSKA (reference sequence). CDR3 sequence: CSAREIGGPRQETQYF. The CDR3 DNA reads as TGCAGTGCTCGGGAGATAGGGGGGCCCCGCCAAGAGACCCAGTACTTC.

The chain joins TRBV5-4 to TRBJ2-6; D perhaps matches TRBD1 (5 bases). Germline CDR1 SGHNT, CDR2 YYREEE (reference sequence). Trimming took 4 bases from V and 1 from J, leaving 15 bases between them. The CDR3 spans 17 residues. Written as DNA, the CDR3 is TGTGCCAGCAGCGGACAAGGAAAGGGTTCTGGGGCCAACGTCCTGACTTTC. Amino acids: CASSGQGKGSGANVLTF.

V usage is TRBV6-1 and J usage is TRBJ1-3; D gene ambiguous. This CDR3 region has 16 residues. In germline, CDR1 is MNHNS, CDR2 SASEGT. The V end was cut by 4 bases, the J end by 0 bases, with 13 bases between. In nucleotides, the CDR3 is TGTGCCAGCAGTGCCCTGCCTTTCAGCTCTGGAAACACCATATATTTT. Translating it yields CASSALPFSSGNTIYF.

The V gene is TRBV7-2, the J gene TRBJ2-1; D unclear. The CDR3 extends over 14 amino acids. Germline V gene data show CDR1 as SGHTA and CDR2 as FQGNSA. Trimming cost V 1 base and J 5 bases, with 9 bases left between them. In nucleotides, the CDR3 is TGTGCCAGCAGCTTAGTAACGGGTCACAATGAGCAGTTCTTC. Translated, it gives CASSLVTGHNEQFF.

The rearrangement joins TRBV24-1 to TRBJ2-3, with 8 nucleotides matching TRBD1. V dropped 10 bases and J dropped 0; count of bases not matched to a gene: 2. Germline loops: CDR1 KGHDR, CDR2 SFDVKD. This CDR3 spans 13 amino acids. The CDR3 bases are TGTGCCACGGGGACAGGAAGCACAGATACGCAGTATTTT. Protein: CATGTGSTDTQYF.

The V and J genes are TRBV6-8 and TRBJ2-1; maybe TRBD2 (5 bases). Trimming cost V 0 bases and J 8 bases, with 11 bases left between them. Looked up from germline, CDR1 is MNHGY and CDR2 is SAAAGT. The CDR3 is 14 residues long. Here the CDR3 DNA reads TGTGCCAGCAGTTACTCGTCCCCCGGGGATGAGCAGTTCTTC. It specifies CASSYSSPGDEQFF.

The CDR3 sequence: CASSKGQGAGYEQYF. The CDR3 DNA is TGTGCCAGTAGTAAGGGACAGGGGGCAGGTTACGAGCAGTACTTC. The V call is TRBV19, the J call TRBJ2-7; the match to TRBD1 covers 12 bases. The junction had 5 bases not matched to a gene; V was cut back by 4 bases and J by 4 bases. The CDR3 contains 15 residues. The germline V gene has CDR1 LNHDA and CDR2 SQIVND (reference sequence). The full variable domain, its missing parts supplied by reference TRBV19 and TRBJ2-7, is DGGITQSPKYLFRKEGQNVTLSCEQNLNHDAMYWYRQDPGQGLRLIYYSQIVNDFQKGDIAEGYSVSREKKESFPLTVTSAQKNPTAFYLCASSKGQGAGYEQYFGPGTRLTVT.